The clone carrying this T cell receptor (beta chain) was detected many times. Its specificity is not known. Unique molecular identifiers were used to barcode this TCRbeta library. TCRdb re-analysed the PCR reads in MiXCR, keeping a single row per CDR3 protein. The sample has some 200,000 distinct CDR3 sequences, about a tenth seen once. This sample was included in a study of T-cell reconstitution after alpha-beta-depleted transplantation in children. Whole-study findings and limits: Among T cells one year after transplant, newly produced cells accounted for most counts and diversity.

The germline V gene encodes CDR1 DFQATT and CDR2 SNEGSKA (reference sequence). The J segment lost 11 bases and the V segment lost 4 bases, leaving 14 bases of the junction unmatched. The CDR3 consists of 14 residues. The material sequenced was PBMCs, taken before TCRalphabeta/CD19-depleted stem cell transplant. This receptor was taken from a child less than two years old with acute myeloid leukemia, due to receive a stem cell transplant. The V and J genes are TRBV20-1 and TRBJ2-5; 9 bases map to TRBD2. This CDR3 reads CSATPPGLAFPQYF. The CDR3 region has the DNA TGCAGTGCTACGCCACCGGGACTAGCATTTCCACAGTACTTC.